A selection of T cell receptor beta chains follows, all from one sample in a study of cytomegalovirus exposure and HLA in healthy donors. The protocol was immunoSEQ multiplex PCR, while the TCRdb copy is restricted to in-frame clones and leaves out a portion. This sample has around 55,000 clones, with about 80% found just once. Material: PBMCs. These TCRs come from a female donor in good health and CMV-seronegative. Each CDR3 is given with its conserved first and last residue. The D gene is left open where the match is weak. Clone sizes are given selectively: once, few, many, or a class where the clone is expanded.

CDR3: CASSLSSTNTEAFF
DNA: TGTGCCAGCAGCCTGTCTTCTACGAACACTGAAGCTTTCTTT
J: TRBJ1-1
D: .
V: TRBV7-9
size: .

CDR3: CASSQVSSGGADTQYF
DNA: TGTGCCAGCAGCCAAGTTTCCAGCGGGGGAGCAGATACGCAGTATTTT
J: TRBJ2-3
D: TRBD2
V: TRBV4-2
size: .

CDR3: CASSKEQGNSPLHF
DNA: TGTGCCAGCAGCAAGGAACAGGGCAATTCACCCCTCCACTTT
J: TRBJ1-6
D: .
V: TRBV5-4
size: few

CDR3: CASSLEPRTAPPGGAFF
DNA: TGCGCCAGCAGCTTGGAACCGAGGACGGCACCTCCCGGAGGAGCTTTCTTT
J: TRBJ1-1
D: .
V: TRBV5-1
size: .

CDR3: CASSLEPAGNEQYF
DNA: TGCGCCAGCAGCTTGGAACCCGCAGGAAACGAGCAGTACTTC
J: TRBJ2-7
D: .
V: TRBV5-1
size: .

CDR3: CASSRTANYGYTF
DNA: TGTGCCAGCAGTAGGACAGCGAACTATGGCTACACCTTC
J: TRBJ1-2
D: .
V: TRBV2
size: .

CDR3: CASSPTVGTVSYEQYF
DNA: TGTGCCAGCTCACCAACTGTCGGGACAGTCTCCTACGAGCAGTACTTC
J: TRBJ2-7
D: TRBD1
V: TRBV18
size: few

CDR3: CARSTRQGAKMETQYF
DNA: TGTGCCAGAAGCACGCGACAGGGGGCGAAGATGGAGACCCAGTACTTC
J: TRBJ2-5
D: TRBD1
V: TRBV5-3
size: .

CDR3: CASSLVVASNTEAFF
DNA: TGTGCCAGCAGCTTAGTAGTCGCATCGAACACTGAAGCTTTCTTT
J: TRBJ1-1
D: .
V: TRBV11-2
size: .

CDR3: CASSLMDRGSNQPQHF
DNA: TGTGCCAGCAGCCTAATGGACAGGGGAAGCAATCAGCCCCAGCATTTT
J: TRBJ1-5
D: TRBD1
V: TRBV7-2
size: .

CDR3: CASSLLARGVGSDYGYTF
DNA: TGTGCCAGCAGCTTACTCGCCAGGGGGGTGGGTAGCGACTATGGCTACACCTTC
J: TRBJ1-2
D: TRBD1
V: TRBV13
size: .

CDR3: CASSPFGGQDSPLHF
DNA: TGCGCCAGCAGCCCCTTCGGGGGACAGGACTCACCCCTCCACTTT
J: TRBJ1-6
D: TRBD1
V: TRBV4-1
size: few

CDR3: CASSQETGWETEAFF
DNA: TGTGCCAGCTCACAGGAGACAGGGTGGGAGACTGAAGCTTTCTTT
J: TRBJ1-1
D: TRBD1
V: TRBV18
size: .

CDR3: CASLDRGRENIQYF
DNA: TGCGCCAGCCTAGACAGGGGGCGCGAGAACATTCAGTACTTC
J: TRBJ2-4
D: TRBD1
V: TRBV23-1
size: .

CDR3: CASSAEGGDWNTEAFF
DNA: TGTGCCAGCAGCGCCGAAGGAGGGGATTGGAACACTGAAGCTTTCTTT
J: TRBJ1-1
D: .
V: TRBV9
size: .

CDR3: CASSEALRGGRGLSGELFF
DNA: TGTGCCAGCAGTGAAGCGCTTCGGGGAGGCAGGGGGCTATCCGGGGAGCTGTTTTTT
J: TRBJ2-2
D: TRBD1
V: TRBV2
size: .

CDR3: CASSEYHGGSYNEQFF
DNA: TGTGCCAGCAGTGAATATCACGGAGGCTCCTACAATGAGCAGTTCTTC
J: TRBJ2-1
D: .
V: TRBV2
size: .

CDR3: CASGLAGGKGTQYF
DNA: TGTGCCAGCGGACTAGCGGGGGGGAAGGGGACCCAGTACTTC
J: TRBJ2-5
D: TRBD2
V: TRBV7-9
size: few

CDR3: CASSSRVLGPPTYGYTF
DNA: TGTGCCAGCAGCTCCCGGGTCTTAGGTCCCCCCACTTATGGCTACACCTTC
J: TRBJ1-2
D: .
V: TRBV7-2
size: .

CDR3: CASSDHRGRDNEQFF
DNA: TGCGCCAGCAGTGACCACAGGGGGCGAGACAATGAGCAGTTCTTC
J: TRBJ2-1
D: TRBD1
V: TRBV10-1
size: .

CDR3: CASSPAIHEQYF
DNA: TGTGCCAGCTCACCGGCCATCCACGAGCAGTACTTC
J: TRBJ2-7
D: .
V: TRBV18
size: .

CDR3: CASSVTSSGPGELFF
DNA: TGTGCCAGCAGCGTTACTAGCAGTGGTCCCGGGGAGCTGTTTTTT
J: TRBJ2-2
D: .
V: TRBV7-3
size: .

CDR3: CASRRQGAGEETQYF
DNA: TGTGCCAGCAGGAGACAGGGGGCAGGAGAAGAGACCCAGTACTTC
J: TRBJ2-5
D: TRBD1
V: TRBV6-5
size: .

CDR3: CACGTGGYTEAFF
DNA: TGTGCCTGTGGGACAGGGGGATACACTGAAGCTTTCTTT
J: TRBJ1-1
D: TRBD1
V: TRBV30
size: .

CDR3: CASSQPGTVTYEQYF
DNA: TGCGCCAGCAGCCAACCCGGGACAGTAACCTACGAGCAGTACTTC
J: TRBJ2-7
D: TRBD1
V: TRBV4-1
size: few

CDR3: CASSLADRDGAFF
DNA: TGTGCCAGCAGCTTAGCTGACAGGGATGGCGCTTTCTTT
J: TRBJ1-1
D: TRBD1
V: TRBV11-1
size: .

CDR3: CASSQEWSGELFF
DNA: TGTGCTAGCAGCCAAGAGTGGTCCGGGGAGCTGTTTTTT
J: TRBJ2-2
D: .
V: TRBV7-7
size: .

CDR3: CASTRSEDQPQHF
DNA: TGTGCCAGCACCCGGAGTGAGGATCAGCCCCAGCATTTT
J: TRBJ1-5
D: .
V: TRBV7-9
size: .

CDR3: CASSSTGGTLGYTF
DNA: TGTGCCAGCAGCTCAACAGGGGGCACTCTTGGCTACACCTTC
J: TRBJ1-2
D: TRBD1
V: TRBV7-9
size: .

CDR3: CASSSGRGNEQYF
DNA: TGTGCCAGCAGCTCGGGCAGGGGGAACGAGCAGTACTTC
J: TRBJ2-7
D: TRBD1
V: TRBV11-3
size: once

CDR3: CASSNRADTETFF
DNA: TGTGCCAGCAGCAACAGGGCGGACACTGAAACTTTCTTT
J: TRBJ1-1
D: .
V: TRBV18
size: once

CDR3: CAWSGDGGRNTEAFF
DNA: TGTGCCTGGAGTGGGGATGGGGGGAGGAACACTGAAGCTTTCTTT
J: TRBJ1-1
D: .
V: TRBV30
size: .

CDR3: CASSLAAPAGTYEQYF
DNA: TGCGCCAGCAGCTTGGCTGCCCCAGCAGGGACCTACGAGCAGTACTTC
J: TRBJ2-7
D: .
V: TRBV5-1
size: .

CDR3: CASRLSGGRVEQFF
DNA: TGTGCCAGCAGACTGAGCGGGGGGCGGGTTGAGCAGTTCTTC
J: TRBJ2-1
D: TRBD2
V: TRBV6-5
size: few

CDR3: CASSLGLLGRGNYGYTF
DNA: TGTGCCAGCAGTTTAGGTCTCCTAGGCCGGGGTAACTATGGCTACACCTTC
J: TRBJ1-2
D: .
V: TRBV27
size: once

CDR3: CASSKGYRGSYNSPLHF
DNA: TGCGCCAGCAGTAAGGGGTATAGGGGCTCCTATAATTCACCCCTCCACTTT
J: TRBJ1-6
D: .
V: TRBV5-1
size: few

CDR3: CASSYSYRTGLTEAFF
DNA: TGTGCCAGCAGTTACTCGTATCGGACAGGGCTGACTGAAGCTTTCTTT
J: TRBJ1-1
D: TRBD1
V: TRBV6-5
size: once

CDR3: CASSQDILGLAGGNEQFF
DNA: TGCGCCAGCAGCCAAGATATTCTAGGACTAGCGGGGGGCAATGAGCAGTTCTTC
J: TRBJ2-1
D: TRBD2
V: TRBV4-1
size: .

CDR3: CASSLRTANYGYTF
DNA: TGTGCCAGTAGTCTCAGGACAGCGAACTATGGCTACACCTTC
J: TRBJ1-2
D: .
V: TRBV19
size: .

CDR3: CASSVRDRGNVEGYGYTF
DNA: TGTGCCAGCAGCGTTCGGGACAGGGGGAATGTAGAAGGCTATGGCTACACCTTC
J: TRBJ1-2
D: TRBD1
V: TRBV9
size: once

CDR3: CASSIGETAGGYGYTF
DNA: TGTGCCAGTAGTATAGGTGAAACGGCGGGGGGCTATGGCTACACCTTC
J: TRBJ1-2
D: .
V: TRBV19
size: .

CDR3: CASSEASDTGELFF
DNA: TGTGCCAGCAGTGAGGCTAGCGACACCGGGGAGCTGTTTTTT
J: TRBJ2-2
D: .
V: TRBV6-4
size: .

CDR3: CASRYYRDLLMETQYF
DNA: TGTGCCAGCAGATACTACAGGGACCTTTTAATGGAGACCCAGTACTTC
J: TRBJ2-5
D: .
V: TRBV5-6
size: .

CDR3: CASSESSRGTDTQYF
DNA: TGCGCCAGCAGTGAGTCGAGCCGCGGTACAGATACGCAGTATTTT
J: TRBJ2-3
D: .
V: TRBV10-2
size: .

CDR3: CASSPFADTQYF
DNA: TGTGCCAGCAGCCCGTTTGCAGATACGCAGTATTTT
J: TRBJ2-3
D: .
V: TRBV7-2
size: .

CDR3: CASSLAAGLAPYNEQFF
DNA: TGTGCCAGCAGCTTGGCTGCGGGACTAGCCCCCTACAATGAGCAGTTCTTC
J: TRBJ2-1
D: TRBD2
V: TRBV5-5
size: .

CDR3: CASSSGQGANEPQHF
DNA: TGTGCCAGCAGCTCCGGACAGGGGGCTAATGAGCCCCAGCATTTT
J: TRBJ1-5
D: TRBD1
V: TRBV7-9
size: .

CDR3: CASSGGTDYTGELFF
DNA: TGTGCCAGCAGCGGTGGGACAGACTACACCGGGGAGCTGTTTTTT
J: TRBJ2-2
D: TRBD1
V: TRBV9
size: .

CDR3: CASSFTGLNTEAFF
DNA: TGTGCCAGCAGTTTCACAGGATTGAACACTGAAGCTTTCTTT
J: TRBJ1-1
D: .
V: TRBV27
size: .

CDR3: CASRPRGGRETQYF
DNA: TGTGCCAGTAGACCTCGGGGGGGGCGTGAGACCCAGTACTTC
J: TRBJ2-5
D: TRBD2
V: TRBV19
size: .

CDR3: CASSLVAGDKGYTF
DNA: TGCGCCAGCAGCTTGGTGGCAGGGGATAAGGGCTACACCTTC
J: TRBJ1-2
D: .
V: TRBV5-1
size: .

CDR3: CASSYMNTEAFF
DNA: TGTGCCAGCAGTTATATGAACACTGAAGCTTTCTTT
J: TRBJ1-1
D: .
V: TRBV7-9
size: .

CDR3: CASSLLAGGLNEQFF
DNA: TGCGCCAGCAGCCTACTAGCGGGGGGCTTAAATGAGCAGTTCTTC
J: TRBJ2-1
D: TRBD2
V: TRBV4-1
size: once

CDR3: CASRDKRTYEQYF
DNA: TGTGCTTCCCGGGACAAACGAACCTACGAGCAGTACTTC
J: TRBJ2-7
D: .
V: TRBV7-9
size: .

CDR3: CASSSQGLSGELFF
DNA: TGTGCCAGCAGCTCCCAGGGGTTGTCCGGGGAGCTGTTTTTT
J: TRBJ2-2
D: .
V: TRBV7-2
size: once